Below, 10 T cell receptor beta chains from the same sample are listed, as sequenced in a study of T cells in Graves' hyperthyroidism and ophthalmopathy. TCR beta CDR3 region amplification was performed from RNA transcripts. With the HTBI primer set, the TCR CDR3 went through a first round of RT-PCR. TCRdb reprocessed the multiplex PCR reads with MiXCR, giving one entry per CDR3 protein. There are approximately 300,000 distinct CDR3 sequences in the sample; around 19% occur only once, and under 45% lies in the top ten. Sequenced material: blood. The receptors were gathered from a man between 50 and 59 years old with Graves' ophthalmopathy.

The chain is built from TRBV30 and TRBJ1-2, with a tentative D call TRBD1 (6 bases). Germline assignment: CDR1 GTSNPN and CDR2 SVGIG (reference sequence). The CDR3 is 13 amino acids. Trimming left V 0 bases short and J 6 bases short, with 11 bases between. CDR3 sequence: CAWSVAGGHGYTF. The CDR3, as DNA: TGTGCCTGGAGTGTTGCGGGGGGCCATGGCTACACCTTC.

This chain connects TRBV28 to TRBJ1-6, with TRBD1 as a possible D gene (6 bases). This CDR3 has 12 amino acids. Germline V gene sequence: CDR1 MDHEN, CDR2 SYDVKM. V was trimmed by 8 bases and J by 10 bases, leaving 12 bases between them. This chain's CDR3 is CASGGGPSPLHF. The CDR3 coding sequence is TGTGCCAGCGGCGGGGGGCCCTCACCCCTCCACTTT. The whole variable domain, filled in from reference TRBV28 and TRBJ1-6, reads DVKVTQSSRYLVKRTGEKVFLECVQDMDHENMFWYRQDPGLGLRLIYFSYDVKMKEKGDIPEGYSVSREKKERFSLILESASTNQTSMYLCASGGGPSPLHFGNGTRLTVT.

CDR3 sequence: CASSHNTSLSSGNTIYF. The DNA for the CDR3 is TGTGCCAGCAGCCACAATACTTCGTTAAGCTCTGGAAACACCATATATTTT. J is TRBJ1-3 and V is TRBV28; D remains ambiguous. The CDR3 covers 17 residues. The germline V and J ends were trimmed by 6 bases and 0 bases, with 18 bases remaining between them. Germline CDR1 MDHEN, CDR2 SYDVKM.

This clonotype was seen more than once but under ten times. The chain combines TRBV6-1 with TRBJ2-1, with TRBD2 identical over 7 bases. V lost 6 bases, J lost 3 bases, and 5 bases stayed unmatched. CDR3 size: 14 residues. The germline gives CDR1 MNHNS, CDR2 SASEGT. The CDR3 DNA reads TGTGCCAGCAGAAACGGGAGGAACTACAATGAGCAGTTCTTC. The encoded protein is CASRNGRNYNEQFF.

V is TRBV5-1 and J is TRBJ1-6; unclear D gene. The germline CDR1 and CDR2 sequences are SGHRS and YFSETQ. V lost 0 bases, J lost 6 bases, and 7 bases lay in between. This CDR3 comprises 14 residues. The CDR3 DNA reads TGCGCCAGCAGCTTGGAAGGGAGTAATTCACCCCTCCACTTT. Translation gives CASSLEGSNSPLHF. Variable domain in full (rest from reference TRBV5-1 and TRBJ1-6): KAGVTQTPRYLIKTRGQQVTLSCSPISGHRSVSWYQQTPGQGLQFLFEYFSETQRNKGNFPGRFSGRQFSNSRSEMNVSTLELGDSALYLCASSLEGSNSPLHFGNGTRLTVT.

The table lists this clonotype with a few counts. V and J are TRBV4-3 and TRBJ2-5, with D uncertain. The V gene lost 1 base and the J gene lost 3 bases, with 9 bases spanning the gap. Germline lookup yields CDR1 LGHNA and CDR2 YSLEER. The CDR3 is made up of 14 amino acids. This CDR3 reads CASSQVAGEETQYF. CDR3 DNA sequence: TGCGCCAGCAGCCAAGTTGCAGGAGAAGAGACCCAGTACTTC.

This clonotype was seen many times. The CDR3 spells CASSPQQGTYNEQFF. The CDR3 bases are TGTGCCAGCTCACCACAGCAGGGCACTTATAATGAGCAGTTCTTC. The rearrangement links TRBV18 to TRBJ2-1, with a weak D call TRBD1 (5 bases). Trimming shortened V by 1 base and J by 7 bases, and 14 bases separated the two germline ends. This CDR3 comprises 15 residues. Germline CDR1 reads KGHSH; CDR2 reads LQKENI.

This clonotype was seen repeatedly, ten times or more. The CDR3 protein is CASSVDGGNVQPQHF. CDR3 coding DNA: TGTGCCAGCAGCGTAGACGGGGGTAACGTTCAGCCCCAGCATTTT. The rearrangement uses TRBV9 and TRBJ1-5; D is possibly TRBD1 (5 bases). This CDR3 has 15 amino acids. Germline CDR1 SGDLS, CDR2 YYNGEE. Trimming stripped 0 bases from V and 6 bases from J, with 13 bases between.

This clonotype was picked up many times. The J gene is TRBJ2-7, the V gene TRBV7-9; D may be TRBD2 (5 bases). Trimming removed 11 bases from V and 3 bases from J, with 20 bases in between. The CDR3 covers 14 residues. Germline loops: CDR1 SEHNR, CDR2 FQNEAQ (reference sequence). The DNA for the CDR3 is TGTGCCGGAAGTAAAAGCGGCGAAATCTACGAGCAGTACTTC. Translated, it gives CAGSKSGEIYEQYF.

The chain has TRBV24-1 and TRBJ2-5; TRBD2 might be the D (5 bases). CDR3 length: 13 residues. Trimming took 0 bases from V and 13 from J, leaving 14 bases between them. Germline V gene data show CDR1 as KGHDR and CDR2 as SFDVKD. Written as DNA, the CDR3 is TGTGCCACCAGTGATTTGGAGGGTATCTCCTTGTACTTC. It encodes CATSDLEGISLYF.